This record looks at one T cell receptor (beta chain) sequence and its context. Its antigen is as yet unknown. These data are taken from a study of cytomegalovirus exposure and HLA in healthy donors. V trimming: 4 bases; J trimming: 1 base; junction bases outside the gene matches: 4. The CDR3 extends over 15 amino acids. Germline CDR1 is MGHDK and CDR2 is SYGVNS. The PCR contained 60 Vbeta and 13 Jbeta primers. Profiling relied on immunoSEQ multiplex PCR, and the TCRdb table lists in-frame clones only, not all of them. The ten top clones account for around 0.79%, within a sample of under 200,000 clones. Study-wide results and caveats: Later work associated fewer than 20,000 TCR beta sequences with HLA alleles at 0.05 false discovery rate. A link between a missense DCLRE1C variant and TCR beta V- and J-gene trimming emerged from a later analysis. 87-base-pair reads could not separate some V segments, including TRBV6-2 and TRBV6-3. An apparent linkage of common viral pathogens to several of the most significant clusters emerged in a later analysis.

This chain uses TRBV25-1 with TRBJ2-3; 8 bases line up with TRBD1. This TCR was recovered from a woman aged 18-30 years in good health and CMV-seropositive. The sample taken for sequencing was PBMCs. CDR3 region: CASSGMTGGTDTQYF. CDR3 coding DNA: TGTGCCAGCAGTGGAATGACAGGGGGCACAGATACGCAGTATTTT.